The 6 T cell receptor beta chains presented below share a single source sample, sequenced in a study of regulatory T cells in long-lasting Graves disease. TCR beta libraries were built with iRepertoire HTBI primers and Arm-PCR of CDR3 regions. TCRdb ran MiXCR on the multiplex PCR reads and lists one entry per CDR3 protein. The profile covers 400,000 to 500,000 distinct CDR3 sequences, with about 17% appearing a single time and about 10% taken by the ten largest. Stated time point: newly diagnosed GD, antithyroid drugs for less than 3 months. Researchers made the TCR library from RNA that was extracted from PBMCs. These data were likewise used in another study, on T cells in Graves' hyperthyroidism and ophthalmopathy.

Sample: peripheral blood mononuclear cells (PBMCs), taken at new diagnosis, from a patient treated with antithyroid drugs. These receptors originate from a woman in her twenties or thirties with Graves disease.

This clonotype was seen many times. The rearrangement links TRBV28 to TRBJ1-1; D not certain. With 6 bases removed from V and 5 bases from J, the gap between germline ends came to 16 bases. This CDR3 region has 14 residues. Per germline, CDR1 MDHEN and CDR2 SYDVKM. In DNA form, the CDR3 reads TGTGCCAGCAGCCTAGGGAGTGAGGAGACTGAAGCTTTCTTT. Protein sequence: CASSLGSEETEAFF.

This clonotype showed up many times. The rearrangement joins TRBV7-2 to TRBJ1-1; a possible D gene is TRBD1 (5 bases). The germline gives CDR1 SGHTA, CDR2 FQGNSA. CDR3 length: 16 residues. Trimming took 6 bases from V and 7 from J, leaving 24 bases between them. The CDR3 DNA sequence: TGTGCCAGCAGACCTACTAAAGGGGCGCGAGTCGTTGAAGCTTTCTTT. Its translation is CASRPTKGARVVEAFF.

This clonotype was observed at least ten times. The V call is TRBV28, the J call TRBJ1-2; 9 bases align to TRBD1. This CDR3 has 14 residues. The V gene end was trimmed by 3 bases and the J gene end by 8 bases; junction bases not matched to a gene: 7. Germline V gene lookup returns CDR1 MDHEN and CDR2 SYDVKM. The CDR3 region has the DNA TGTGCCAGCAGTTTCCGACAGGGGGATTGGGGCTACACCTTC. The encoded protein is CASSFRQGDWGYTF.

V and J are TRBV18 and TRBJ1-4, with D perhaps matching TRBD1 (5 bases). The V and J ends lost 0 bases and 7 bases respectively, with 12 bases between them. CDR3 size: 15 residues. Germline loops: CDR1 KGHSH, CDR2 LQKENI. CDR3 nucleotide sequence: TGTGCCAGCTCACCACCGGACACCGTGCGTGAAAAACTGTTTTTT. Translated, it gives CASSPPDTVREKLFF.

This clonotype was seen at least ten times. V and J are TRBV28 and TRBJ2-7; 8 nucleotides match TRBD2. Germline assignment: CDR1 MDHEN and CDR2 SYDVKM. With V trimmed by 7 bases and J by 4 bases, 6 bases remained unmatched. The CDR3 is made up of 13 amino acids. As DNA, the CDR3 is TGTGCCAGCAAGAGCCTAGCGGGTTACGAGCAGTACTTC. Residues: CASKSLAGYEQYF. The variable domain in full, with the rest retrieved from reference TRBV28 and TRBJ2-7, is DVKVTQSSRYLVKRTGEKVFLECVQDMDHENMFWYRQDPGLGLRLIYFSYDVKMKEKGDIPEGYSVSREKKERFSLILESASTNQTSMYLCASKSLAGYEQYFGPGTRLTVT.

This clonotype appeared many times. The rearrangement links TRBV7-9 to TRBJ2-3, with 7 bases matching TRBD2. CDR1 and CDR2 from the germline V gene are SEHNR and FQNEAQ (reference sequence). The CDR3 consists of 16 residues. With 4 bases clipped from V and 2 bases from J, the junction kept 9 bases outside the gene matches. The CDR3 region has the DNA TGTGCCAGCAGCTCCGAGGGAGGGAGGCTCACAGATACGCAGTATTTT. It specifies CASSSEGGRLTDTQYF.